Presented here are 28 T cell receptor beta chains from one specimen sequenced in a study of CD8+CD57+ T cells in acquired aplastic anemia (dated by TCRdb to the late 2010s). The sample was run on an Illumina HiSeq 2000. TCR beta VDJ combination and CDR3 sequence profiling used genomic DNA as the template. The public reads were run again by TCRdb, first through fastp at Q25 and then through MiXCR, and only productive beta chains were kept. Rows are unified per CDR3 protein, each entry keeping the most common DNA and genes. The sample profile shows over 100,000 distinct CDR3 sequences; roughly 40% of them were found once. The ten largest clones represent almost 8.5% of the sample. Sequencing was performed on sorted CD4+, CD8+, or CD8+CD57+ T cells (not recorded which) from PBMCs. All receptors come from a human donor in good health, serving as a control.

This clonotype was seen a handful of times. One end of the junction varies from germline; a read error may be responsible. The chain combines TRBV27 with TRBJ2-7; TRBD1 matches 7 bases. The CDR3 consists of 15 residues. CDR1 and CDR2 from the germline V gene are MNHEY and SMNVEV (reference sequence). The CDR3 loop reads CASSAQGVLSAEQHF. The CDR3 DNA reads as TGTGCCAGCAGTGCGCAGGGGGTACTAAGCGCCGAGCAGCACTTC.

This clonotype turned up a few times. CDR3 amino acids: CASSSDVSTANTEAFF. DNA for the CDR3: TGTGCCAGCAGCTCCGACGTGAGTACAGCGAACACTGAAGCTTTCTTT. The V call is TRBV7-3, the J call TRBJ1-1; D uncertain. Trimming pared 4 bases from V and 1 base from J, leaving 16 bases between. Germline assignment: CDR1 SGHTA and CDR2 FQGTGA. The CDR3 covers 16 residues.

This clonotype was found many times. The CDR3 reads CASSSLFSGSYNEQFF. As DNA, the CDR3 is TGTGCCAGTAGTAGCCTTTTTAGCGGGAGTTACAATGAGCAGTTCTTC. The gene calls are TRBV19 and TRBJ2-1; TRBD2 aligns across 9 bases. Germline assignment: CDR1 LNHDA and CDR2 SQIVND (reference sequence). The CDR3 loop spans 16 amino acids. The junction had 8 bases not matched to a gene; V was cut back by 4 bases and J by 4 bases.

This clonotype was counted many times. The V and J genes are TRBV19 and TRBJ2-1, with 8 bases lining up with TRBD2. V lost 1 base and J lost 4; bases outside the gene matches: 12. The CDR3 sequence is 18 residues long. CDR1 is LNHDA and CDR2 is SQIVND in the germline V gene (reference sequence). CDR3 nucleotide sequence: TGTGCCAGTAGTATAGCAAGGCGGCTAGCGGGCCGATACAATGAGCAGTTCTTC. Its protein product is CASSIARRLAGRYNEQFF.

This clonotype was seen a handful of times. V gene TRBV15 combines with J gene TRBJ2-7; TRBD1 agrees at 7 bases. Trimming at V came to 3 bases and at J to 3 bases, leaving 8 bases not matched to a gene. Per germline, CDR1 LNHNV and CDR2 YYDKDF (reference sequence). This CDR3 spans 15 amino acids. In nucleotides, the CDR3 is TGTGCCACCAGCAGCGGCCGGGACAGCAACTACGAGCAGTACTTC. It yields the protein CATSSGRDSNYEQYF. Full variable domain (rest looked up from reference TRBV15 and TRBJ2-7): DAMVIQNPRYQVTQFGKPVTLSCSQTLNHNVMYWYQQKSSQAPKLLFHYYDKDFNNEADTPDNFQSRRPNTSFCFLDIRSPGLGDTAMYLCATSSGRDSNYEQYFGPGTRLTVT.

This clonotype was found a few times. The chain couples TRBV5-6 to TRBJ2-3; D gene unclear. V shed 0 bases and J shed 0 bases, with 11 bases lying between them. This CDR3 spans 16 amino acids. Germline V gene sequence: CDR1 SGHDT, CDR2 YYEEEE. CDR3 sequence (DNA): TGTGCCAGCAGCTTGGTCAGGCTATCTAGCACAGATACGCAGTATTTT. Amino acids: CASSLVRLSSTDTQYF.

J is TRBJ2-3 and V is TRBV5-1; 9 bases fit TRBD2. The CDR3 loop spans 17 amino acids. The junction had 9 bases not matched to a gene; V was cut back by 0 bases and J by 4 bases. Germline-derived CDR1 and CDR2 are SGHRS and YFSETQ. In DNA, the CDR3 is TGCGCCAGCAGCTTGGTAGCGGGGGCAAAAAGCCCAGATACGCAGTATTTT. It translates to CASSLVAGAKSPDTQYF. Full variable domain (outside the CDR3, taken from reference TRBV5-1 and TRBJ2-3): KAGVTQTPRYLIKTRGQQVTLSCSPISGHRSVSWYQQTPGQGLQFLFEYFSETQRNKGNFPGRFSGRQFSNSRSEMNVSTLELGDSALYLCASSLVAGAKSPDTQYFGPGTRLTVL.

The chain joins TRBV19 to TRBJ1-2, with 8 bases identical to TRBD1. CDR1 is LNHDA and CDR2 is SQIVND in the germline V gene (reference sequence). V lost 6 bases, J lost 6 bases, and 3 bases stayed unmatched. CDR3 length equals 12 residues. CDR3 amino acids: CASRQGVDGYTF. DNA for the CDR3: TGTGCCAGTAGACAGGGGGTGGATGGCTACACCTTC.

The rearrangement joins TRBV18 to TRBJ1-5; no firm D call. V was pared by 3 bases and J by 3 bases, with 15 bases between. This CDR3 region has 16 residues. Germline values: CDR1 KGHSH, CDR2 LQKENI. The DNA of the CDR3 is TGTGCCAGCTCACCGCAGCGCGAAATCCTCAATCAGCCCCAGCATTTT. It codes for CASSPQREILNQPQHF.

This clonotype has ten or more counts. The V and J genes are TRBV5-1 and TRBJ2-1; tentative D call: TRBD1 (5 bases). The CDR3 sequence is 15 residues long. CDR1 is SGHRS, CDR2 YFSETQ, per germline. Between the trimmed V and J ends, which lost 2 bases and 6 bases, there was a span of 15 bases. CDR3 sequence reads: CASSFGQALVNEQFF. CDR3 DNA sequence: TGCGCCAGCAGCTTCGGACAAGCCCTCGTCAATGAGCAGTTCTTC.

To note about this clonotype: Since the CDR3 does not end with the conserved phenylalanine or tryptophan, this likely comes from a read error. The V call is TRBV19, the J call TRBJ1-2; no definite D call. Germline V gives CDR1 LNHDA, CDR2 SQIVND (reference sequence). V was clipped by 4 bases and J by 3 bases, with 9 bases between them. This CDR3 region has 13 residues. The CDR3 DNA reads as TGTGCCAGTAGTAAAAAGGCGGACTATGGCTACACCTAC. Its translation: CASSKKADYGYTY.

The genes are TRBV29-1 and TRBJ2-3, with D unclear. This CDR3 region has 12 residues. The V end was cut by 6 bases, the J end by 3 bases, with 10 bases between. Looked up from germline, CDR1 is SQVTM and CDR2 is ANQGSEA. CDR3 residues: CSVLDRTDTQYF. As DNA, the CDR3 is TGCAGCGTCCTGGACCGGACAGATACGCAGTATTTT.

The chain carries TRBV7-9 and TRBJ1-3, with D uncertain. This CDR3 is 12 amino acids long. V was shortened by 7 bases and J by 2 bases, with 6 bases between the two germline ends. The germline CDR1 and CDR2 sequences are SEHNR and FQNEAQ (reference sequence). CDR3 coding DNA: TGTGCCAGCACCCAACCTGGAAACACCATATATTTT. As protein: CASTQPGNTIYF. Supplemented by reference TRBV7-9 and TRBJ1-3, the full variable domain reads DTGVSQNPRHKITKRGQNVTFRCDPISEHNRLYWYRQTLGQGPEFLTYFQNEAQLEKSRLLSDRFSAERPKGSFSTLEIQRTEQGDSAMYLCASTQPGNTIYFGEGSWLTVV.

There are many counts of this clonotype. The chain joins TRBV20-1 to TRBJ1-2, with TRBD1 as a possible D gene (5 bases). The V end lost 5 bases, the J end lost 0 bases, and 10 bases lay between the germline ends. Germline V gene lookup returns CDR1 DFQATT and CDR2 SNEGSKA (reference sequence). The CDR3 sequence is 13 residues long. The CDR3 DNA follows: TGCAGTGCTTCCGCAGGGTCTAACTATGGCTACACCTTC. Protein product: CSASAGSNYGYTF.

A word on this clonotype: A much bigger clone sits one base away, suggesting this may be a read error. The rearrangement joins TRBV20-1 to TRBJ2-2; D is perhaps TRBD1 or TRBD2 (5 bases each). The CDR3 length is 15 residues. Germline V gene lookup returns CDR1 DFQATT and CDR2 SNEGSKA (reference sequence). The CDR3 loop reads CSTRARGSATGELFF. CDR3 bases: TGCAGTACTAGAGCCCGGGGCTCGGCCACCGGGGAGCTGTTTTTT.

J is TRBJ1-6 and V is TRBV20-1; D perhaps matches TRBD1 (5 bases). CDR1 and CDR2 from the germline V gene are DFQATT and SNEGSKA (reference sequence). V gave up 0 bases and J gave up 7 bases, with 10 bases separating them. The length of the CDR3 is 14 residues. CDR3 coding DNA: TGCAGTGCTAGAGATCGAGGGGACAATTCACCCCTCCACTTT. It yields the protein CSARDRGDNSPLHF.

Remarks on this clonotype: This may be a read error: a much more frequent sequence differs by one nucleotide. The rearrangement links TRBV10-3 to TRBJ2-1; TRBD2 matches at 12 bases. The CDR3 has 14 amino acids. Germline V gives CDR1 ENHRY, CDR2 SYGVKD. The V and J ends lost 6 bases and 7 bases, in that order; junction bases with no gene match: 4. The chain's CDR3 is CAISRLAGENEQFF. The CDR3 DNA sequence: TGTGCCATCAGCCGACTAGCGGGGGAAAATGAGCAGTTCTTC.

The rearrangement links TRBV18 to TRBJ1-1; D gene ambiguous. CDR3 length: 14 residues. CDR1 and CDR2 from the germline V gene are KGHSH and LQKENI. The ends were cut back, 2 bases at V and 5 bases at J, with 12 bases in the middle. The CDR3 DNA is TGTGCCAGCTCACCATCGAGTACAGAGACTGAAGCTTTCTTT. Amino acid sequence: CASSPSSTETEAFF.

There are many counts of this clonotype. J is TRBJ2-7 and V is TRBV5-1, with D possibly TRBD1 on 7 matching bases. Germline CDR1 SGHRS, CDR2 YFSETQ. The CDR3 runs to 15 residues. V was cut by 4 bases and J by 3 bases, with 17 bases left in between. The CDR3: CASSETGTPYYEQYF. CDR3 nucleotide sequence: TGCGCCAGCAGCGAGACAGGGACTCCTTACTACGAGCAGTACTTC. Full variable domain (missing parts from reference TRBV5-1 and TRBJ2-7): KAGVTQTPRYLIKTRGQQVTLSCSPISGHRSVSWYQQTPGQGLQFLFEYFSETQRNKGNFPGRFSGRQFSNSRSEMNVSTLELGDSALYLCASSETGTPYYEQYFGPGTRLTVT.

Concerning this clonotype: A read error may explain this, as a much larger clone is one base away. J is TRBJ1-2 and V is TRBV6-2 or TRBV6-3; D gene ambiguous. With 6 bases removed from V and 3 bases from J, the gap between germline ends came to 8 bases. CDR1 is MNHEY, CDR2 SVGEGT, per germline. The CDR3 has 12 amino acids. CDR3 sequence (DNA): TGTGCCAGCAGAGGCCTCGACTATGGCTACACCTTC. Translated, it gives CASRGLDYGYTF.

This clonotype is labeled as medium-sized. J is TRBJ1-2 and V is TRBV24-1; 8 nucleotides align to TRBD1. With V trimmed by 4 bases and J by 3 bases, 3 bases remained unmatched. CDR1 is KGHDR and CDR2 is SFDVKD in the germline V gene. This CDR3 comprises 14 residues. The CDR3 nucleotides are TGTGCCACCAGTGACCGGACAGGGTACTATGGCTACACCTTC. This codes for CATSDRTGYYGYTF.

The chain recombines TRBV14 with TRBJ1-1; 7 nucleotides line up with TRBD1. The CDR3 covers 14 residues. J gave up 2 bases and V 3 bases, and 3 bases lay outside the gene matches. The germline CDR1 and CDR2 sequences are SGHDN and FVKESK. The CDR3 DNA follows: TGTGCCAGCAGCCAGGGACAGTTCAACACTGAAGCTTTCTTT. As protein: CASSQGQFNTEAFF.

There are many counts of this clonotype. This sequence joins TRBV4-1 and TRBJ2-5, with TRBD1 as a possible D gene (6 bases). The length of the CDR3 is 15 residues. The V gene lost 2 bases and the J gene lost 0 bases, with 10 bases spanning the gap. In germline, CDR1 is MGHRA, CDR2 YSYEKL. CDR3 residues: CASSQTEGDQETQYF. DNA for the CDR3: TGCGCCAGCAGCCAAACCGAGGGGGACCAAGAGACCCAGTACTTC.

The rearrangement links TRBV13 to TRBJ2-1, with D perhaps matching TRBD2 (5 bases). This CDR3 is 15 amino acids long. Germline CDR1 reads PRHDT; CDR2 reads FYEKMQ (reference sequence). V gave up 5 bases and J gave up 3 bases, with 14 bases separating them. CDR3 amino acids: CASSPPRGNYNEQFF. The DNA for the CDR3 is TGTGCCAGCAGCCCCCCGCGAGGGAACTACAATGAGCAGTTCTTC.

At least ten counts were recorded for this clonotype. The CDR3 sequence: CATRSGAEAFF. For the CDR3, the DNA is TGTGCCACCCGGTCGGGGGCTGAAGCTTTCTTT. J is TRBJ1-1 and V is TRBV24-1; a possible D gene is TRBD1 (5 bases). The CDR3 is 11 amino acids. Trimming took 9 bases from V and 6 from J, leaving 10 bases between them. Germline-derived CDR1 and CDR2 are KGHDR and SFDVKD.

The V and J genes are TRBV29-1 and TRBJ1-2, with unresolved D. V was pared by 4 bases and J by 4 bases, with 7 bases between. This CDR3 region has 11 residues. Germline CDR1 is SQVTM and CDR2 is ANQGSEA. The DNA for the CDR3 is TGCAGCGTTGCAGAAATCTATGGCTACACCTTC. Protein sequence: CSVAEIYGYTF.

The V call is TRBV2, the J call TRBJ1-2, with D unresolved. Between the trimmed V and J ends, which lost 6 bases and 6 bases, there was a span of 14 bases. Per the germline V gene, CDR1 is SNHLY and CDR2 is FYNNEI. There are 13 residues in the CDR3. The DNA for the CDR3 is TGTGCCAGCAGCGCCAGAAGTCCGGATGGCTACACCTTC. Protein product: CASSARSPDGYTF. Based on the CDR3 plus reference TRBV2 and TRBJ1-2, the full variable domain is EPEVTQTPSHQVTQMGQEVILRCVPISNHLYFYWYRQILGQKVEFLVSFYNNEISEKSEIFDDQFSVERPDGSNFTLKIRSTKLEDSAMYFCASSARSPDGYTFGSGTRLTVV.

This clonotype has at least ten counts. This sequence joins TRBV7-6 and TRBJ1-1; 7 nucleotides agree with TRBD1. Germline V gene lookup returns CDR1 SGHVS and CDR2 FNYEAQ. The CDR3 contains 13 residues. The ends lost 8 bases at V and 2 bases at J; junction bases unmatched: 5. CDR3 sequence reads: CASRGGINTEAFF. In DNA form, the CDR3 reads TGTGCCAGCCGAGGGGGCATCAACACTGAAGCTTTCTTT. The complete variable domain, with remaining parts taken from reference TRBV7-6 and TRBJ1-1, reads GAGVSQSPRYKVTKRGQDVALRCDPISGHVSLYWYRQALGQGPEFLTYFNYEAQQDKSGLPNDRFSAERPEGSISTLTIQRTEQRDSAMYRCASRGGINTEAFFGQGTRLTVV.